The 32 T cell receptor beta chains listed next were all sequenced from one sample in a study of a mutant IDH1 vaccine in newly diagnosed glioma. TCRdb keeps only in-frame clones here, not all; method: immunoSEQ multiplex PCR. This sample has 20,000 to 25,000 clones, with roughly 90% found just once. Noted time point: week 11, during vaccination. Each dose of the vaccine consisted of 300 ug of mutant IDH1 20-mer peptide, with topical imiquimod. Their antigen targets remain unknown. The specimen was PBMCs, collected from a glioma patient whose treatment included an IDH1 peptide vaccine. The receptor source for this set is a middle-aged woman with glioma.

The chain couples TRBV5-1 to TRBJ2-2; 11 bases align to TRBD2. V trimming: 1 base; J trimming: 5 bases; junction bases outside the gene matches: 7. This CDR3 has 17 amino acids. CDR1 is SGHRS, CDR2 YFSETQ, per germline. CDR3 sequence (DNA): TGCGCCAGCAGCTTGATTTCGGGACTAGCGGCTACCGGGGAGCTGTTTTTT. Protein sequence: CASSLISGLAATGELFF.

CDR3 sequence: CASSDLFQGNNEKLFF. DNA of the CDR3: TGTGCCAGCAGTGACCTTTTTCAGGGAAATAATGAAAAACTGTTTTTT. This chain links TRBV25-1 with TRBJ1-4, with D tentatively TRBD1 (5 bases). The CDR3 has 16 residues. The V end lost 3 bases, the J end lost 4 bases, and 15 bases lay between the germline ends. In germline, CDR1 is MGHDK, CDR2 SYGVNS.

This chain links TRBV19 with TRBJ2-3; 12 bases are a match to TRBD1. The J segment lost 4 bases and the V segment lost 4 bases, leaving 3 bases of the junction unmatched. The V gene's germline CDR1 is LNHDA and CDR2 SQIVND (reference sequence). The CDR3 runs 15 residues. CDR3 region: CASSSGTGGPDTQYF. The CDR3 bases are TGTGCCAGTAGTAGCGGGACAGGGGGCCCAGATACGCAGTATTTT. The whole variable domain, filled in from reference TRBV19 and TRBJ2-3, reads DGGITQSPKYLFRKEGQNVTLSCEQNLNHDAMYWYRQDPGQGLRLIYYSQIVNDFQKGDIAEGYSVSREKKESFPLTVTSAQKNPTAFYLCASSSGTGGPDTQYFGPGTRLTVL.

The V gene is TRBV6-5, the J gene TRBJ1-1, with a possible D match to TRBD1 (6 bases). The germline V gene encodes CDR1 MNHEY and CDR2 SVGAGI. The length of the CDR3 is 14 residues. Between the trimmed V and J ends, which lost 5 bases and 1 base, there was a span of 11 bases. This CDR3 is CASSRQERNTEAFF. CDR3 DNA sequence: TGTGCCAGCAGTCGACAGGAGAGGAACACTGAAGCTTTCTTT.

This chain uses TRBV2 with TRBJ2-5; no reliable D call. This CDR3 spans 14 amino acids. The germline gives CDR1 SNHLY, CDR2 FYNNEI. V lost 2 bases, J lost 5 bases, and 12 bases lay in between. The CDR3 DNA reads as TGTGCCAGCAGTGAACAAGGGATTCGGGAGACCCAGTACTTC. This gives the protein CASSEQGIRETQYF.

The CDR3 sequence: CASSSPSKSSYEQYF. Here the CDR3 DNA reads TGTGCCAGCAGTTCTCCCTCGAAGAGCTCCTACGAGCAGTACTTC. The chain is built from TRBV28 and TRBJ2-7; D is ambiguous. Germline assignment: CDR1 MDHEN and CDR2 SYDVKM. The CDR3 is 15 amino acids. The germline V and J ends were trimmed by 4 bases and 0 bases, with 13 bases remaining between them.

V usage is TRBV4-1 and J usage is TRBJ1-4; D is unclear. The CDR3 covers 15 residues. The V and J ends lost 4 bases and 1 base respectively, with 10 bases between them. Germline CDR1 is MGHRA and CDR2 is YSYEKL. The chain's CDR3 is CASSLLPVTNEKLFF. The CDR3 nucleotides read TGCGCCAGCAGCCTGCTCCCCGTAACTAATGAAAAACTGTTTTTT.

The genes are TRBV5-1 and TRBJ1-1, with 7 nucleotides matching TRBD1. Trimming took 5 bases from V and 3 from J; bases not matched to a gene: 4. The CDR3 is 13 amino acids. Germline values: CDR1 SGHRS, CDR2 YFSETQ. Here the CDR3 reads CASRRQGDTEAFF. The CDR3 coding sequence is TGCGCCAGCAGGAGACAGGGAGACACTGAAGCTTTCTTT.

This rearrangement joins TRBV5-1 to TRBJ1-1; D is unresolved. The germline V gene encodes CDR1 SGHRS and CDR2 YFSETQ. The ends were cut back, 0 bases at V and 5 bases at J, with 14 bases in the middle. The CDR3 loop spans 15 amino acids. CDR3 sequence (DNA): TGCGCCAGCAGCTTGGCTGGGTCAGGAGGGACTGAAGCTTTCTTT. Its translation is CASSLAGSGGTEAFF.

The chain carries TRBV4-2 and TRBJ1-1; the D gene is possibly TRBD1 (5 bases). The CDR3 contains 15 residues. Germline CDR1 and CDR2: LGHNA and YNFKEQ. V gave up 2 bases and J gave up 5 bases, with 15 bases separating them. This CDR3 is CASSQPGTQGTEAFF. CDR3 bases: TGTGCCAGCAGCCAACCCGGGACCCAAGGGACTGAAGCTTTCTTT.

The chain uses TRBV30 and TRBJ1-1; D is ambiguous. The V gene's germline CDR1 is GTSNPN and CDR2 SVGIG (reference sequence). The CDR3 consists of 13 residues. With 0 bases removed from V and 4 bases from J, the gap between germline ends came to 9 bases. CDR3 DNA sequence: TGTGCCTGGAGTGTACTGGGTGGCACTGAAGCTTTCTTT. Translated, it gives CAWSVLGGTEAFF.

The rearrangement joins TRBV6-1 to TRBJ2-7; 8 bases agree with TRBD2. CDR1 is MNHNS, CDR2 SASEGT, per germline. V was clipped by 7 bases and J by 5 bases; unmatched bases: 13. The CDR3 runs 15 residues. CDR3 amino acids: CASTRNGAGENEQYF. The CDR3 coding sequence is TGTGCCAGCACCCGAAATGGAGCGGGAGAGAACGAGCAGTACTTC.

This clone was observed once. The V call is TRBV5-8, the J call TRBJ2-7; 7 bases align to TRBD1. V trimming: 7 bases; J trimming: 2 bases; junction bases outside the gene matches: 6. CDR1 and CDR2 from the germline V gene are SGHTS and YDEGEE. The CDR3 runs to 13 residues. This CDR3 is CASSLTGAYEQYF. For the CDR3, the DNA is TGTGCCAGCTCGTTAACAGGGGCCTACGAGCAGTACTTC.

The rearrangement uses TRBV7-9 and TRBJ2-2; TRBD1 aligns across 9 bases. This CDR3 contains 14 residues. The J segment lost 7 bases and the V segment lost 5 bases, leaving 5 bases of the junction unmatched. Germline CDR1 and CDR2: SEHNR and FQNEAQ (reference sequence). CDR3 nucleotide sequence: TGTGCCAGCAGCCTTACAGGGGGCAGCGGGGAGCTGTTTTTT. This encodes CASSLTGGSGELFF.

The rearrangement uses TRBV4-1 and TRBJ2-7, with 8 positions matching TRBD2. The junction had 8 bases not matched to a gene; V was cut back by 1 base and J by 0 bases. Germline CDR1 reads MGHRA; CDR2 reads YSYEKL. The length of the CDR3 is 17 residues. The CDR3 loop reads CASSQGPPSGFSYEQYF. The CDR3 nucleotides read TGCGCCAGCAGCCAAGGGCCCCCTAGCGGGTTCTCCTACGAGCAGTACTTC.

This chain connects TRBV30 to TRBJ1-3; no reliable D call. CDR3 length: 13 residues. V gave up 7 bases and J gave up 0 bases, with 10 bases separating them. Germline CDR1 reads GTSNPN; CDR2 reads SVGIG (reference sequence). CDR3 sequence (DNA): TGTGCCTCGAACAGAATCTCTGGAAACACCATATATTTT. This translates into CASNRISGNTIYF.

V is TRBV7-8 and J is TRBJ1-3; tentatively, D is TRBD1 (5 bases). V dropped 1 base and J dropped 0 bases, with 7 bases sitting between them. Germline V lookup: CDR1 SGHVS, CDR2 FQNEAQ. The CDR3 extends over 15 amino acids. The DNA for the CDR3 is TGTGCCAGCAGCTTAGACAGGTTCTCTGGAAACACCATATATTTT. It is translated as CASSLDRFSGNTIYF.

This chain connects TRBV4-2 to TRBJ1-3; TRBD1 might be the D (5 bases). There are 14 residues in the CDR3. The germline CDR1 and CDR2 sequences are LGHNA and YNFKEQ. V was shortened by 5 bases and J by 4 bases, with 12 bases between the two germline ends. The CDR3 sequence: CASSFSGTGNTIYF. The CDR3 DNA sequence: TGTGCCAGCAGCTTTTCTGGGACGGGAAACACCATATATTTT.

The chain employs TRBV19 and TRBJ1-5; the match to TRBD1 covers 7 bases. V shed 6 bases, J shed 7 bases, and the junction held 6 bases outside the gene matches. CDR1 is LNHDA, CDR2 SQIVND, per germline (reference sequence). The CDR3 sequence is 13 residues long. CDR3 sequence (DNA): TGTGCCAGTAGCGGGGACAGTACCCAGCCCCAGCATTTT. The encoded protein is CASSGDSTQPQHF.

The chain carries TRBV29-1 and TRBJ1-3, with D maybe TRBD1 (6 bases). From germline, CDR1 is SQVTM and CDR2 ANQGSEA. V was clipped by 6 bases and J by 2 bases, with 14 bases between them. The CDR3 has 14 residues. The CDR3 bases are TGCAGCGTGAAACAGGGCAACGCTGGAAACACCATATATTTT. This translates into CSVKQGNAGNTIYF.

The chain carries TRBV5-1 and TRBJ2-5; 9 bases line up with TRBD1. The germline V gene encodes CDR1 SGHRS and CDR2 YFSETQ. V lost 2 bases and J lost 5; bases outside the gene matches: 7. CDR3 length equals 15 residues. Written as DNA, the CDR3 is TGCGCCAGCAGCTTTACAGGGGGCGCGGGGGAGACCCAGTACTTC. Translating gives CASSFTGGAGETQYF.

This clone was seen just once. V gene TRBV14 combines with J gene TRBJ1-1, with no clear D. CDR3 length: 14 amino acids. Per the germline V gene, CDR1 is SGHDN and CDR2 is FVKESK. Trimming cost V 0 bases and J 8 bases, with 13 bases left between them. CDR3 DNA sequence: TGTGCCAGCAGCCAAGATCTGTTAGTTCCAGAAGCTTTCTTT. Translating it yields CASSQDLLVPEAFF.

This clone has just a few counts. The V call is TRBV25-1, the J call TRBJ1-4, with 10 bases identical to TRBD1. Germline loops: CDR1 MGHDK, CDR2 SYGVNS. V shed 4 bases, J shed 1 base, and the junction held 6 bases outside the gene matches. The CDR3 totals 17 residues. The CDR3 coding sequence is TGTGCCAGCAGTGGAACTGGGACAGGGGAAACTAATGAAAAACTGTTTTTT. Translated, it gives CASSGTGTGETNEKLFF.

V and J are TRBV10-1 and TRBJ1-1; D remains unclear. Germline CDR1 reads WNHNN; CDR2 reads SYGVQD (reference sequence). CDR3 length equals 13 residues. The germline V and J ends were trimmed by 6 bases and 1 base, with 9 bases remaining between them. CDR3 protein: CASRIAKNTEAFF. The CDR3 nucleotides are TGCGCCAGCAGAATCGCCAAGAACACTGAAGCTTTCTTT.

The chain carries TRBV25-1 and TRBJ2-7; TRBD1 is a possible D gene (7 bases). Trimming took off 1 base at V and 6 bases at J, with 16 bases between the two ends. Germline CDR1 and CDR2: MGHDK and SYGVNS. The length of the CDR3 is 15 residues. CDR3 loop: CASSELGGQRREQYF. CDR3 DNA sequence: TGTGCCAGCAGTGAATTGGGGGGACAGAGACGCGAGCAGTACTTC.

V is TRBV2 and J is TRBJ2-1; D is ambiguous. Germline CDR1 SNHLY, CDR2 FYNNEI. The CDR3 contains 9 residues. Deletions cut 8 bases from V and 10 bases from J, with 6 bases between. CDR3 region: CASGAEQFF. The CDR3 DNA is TGTGCCAGCGGCGCAGAGCAGTTCTTC. Complete variable domain (other parts from reference TRBV2 and TRBJ2-1): EPEVTQTPSHQVTQMGQEVILRCVPISNHLYFYWYRQILGQKVEFLVSFYNNEISEKSEIFDDQFSVERPDGSNFTLKIRSTKLEDSAMYFCASGAEQFFGPGTRLTVL.

The chain has TRBV2 and TRBJ2-2; D uncertain. Looked up from germline, CDR1 is SNHLY and CDR2 is FYNNEI. Trimming shortened V by 0 bases and J by 2 bases, and 7 bases separated the two germline ends. There are 15 residues in the CDR3. CDR3 sequence (DNA): TGTGCCAGCAGTGAAGCGCCCAGAAACACCGGGGAGCTGTTTTTT. Protein: CASSEAPRNTGELFF. The complete variable domain, with remaining parts taken from reference TRBV2 and TRBJ2-2, reads EPEVTQTPSHQVTQMGQEVILRCVPISNHLYFYWYRQILGQKVEFLVSFYNNEISEKSEIFDDQFSVERPDGSNFTLKIRSTKLEDSAMYFCASSEAPRNTGELFFGEGSRLTVL.

The CDR3 DNA is TGCGCCAGCAGCGCGGCTAGCTCCTACGAGCAGTACTTC. This codes for CASSAASSYEQYF. The V and J genes are TRBV5-1 and TRBJ2-7, with D unclear. Looked up from germline, CDR1 is SGHRS and CDR2 is YFSETQ. V lost 4 bases and J 0 bases, leaving 8 bases between the germline ends. This CDR3 spans 13 amino acids.

This clone was observed a few times. The rearrangement links TRBV30 to TRBJ1-4, with 7 bases lining up with TRBD1. The V gene end was trimmed by 0 bases and the J gene end by 6 bases; junction bases not matched to a gene: 7. Germline CDR1 GTSNPN, CDR2 SVGIG (reference sequence). The CDR3 is 15 amino acids. CDR3 sequence reads: CAWSVGAGGYEKLFF. The DNA of the CDR3 is TGTGCCTGGAGTGTAGGCGCAGGGGGGTATGAAAAACTGTTTTTT.

This chain's CDR3 is CASSRVLAGVIHEQYF. The CDR3 DNA follows: TGCGCCAGCAGCCGGGTACTAGCGGGAGTCATCCACGAGCAGTACTTC. The gene calls are TRBV4-1 and TRBJ2-7; 11 bases agree with TRBD2. CDR3 length: 16 amino acids. The germline V gene has CDR1 MGHRA and CDR2 YSYEKL. J was trimmed by 5 bases and V by 4 bases; bases with no gene match: 10.

The genes are TRBV2 and TRBJ2-1, with D possibly TRBD1 on 5 matching bases. In germline, CDR1 is SNHLY, CDR2 FYNNEI. V shed 1 base and J shed 9 bases, with 16 bases lying between them. This CDR3 region has 15 residues. The CDR3 sequence: CASSEGLGRVFEQFF. In DNA form, the CDR3 reads TGTGCCAGCAGTGAAGGGTTAGGCAGGGTTTTTGAGCAGTTCTTC.

This chain links TRBV6-1 with TRBJ2-7; possibly TRBD2 for D (5 bases). CDR1 is MNHNS, CDR2 SASEGT, per germline. The CDR3 length is 13 residues. V dropped 1 base and J dropped 4 bases, with 8 bases sitting between them. The CDR3 nucleotides read TGTGCCAGCAGTGAAGATGGAGGTTACGAGCAGTACTTC. Translation gives CASSEDGGYEQYF.